Following are 17 T cell receptor beta chains from one sample sequenced in a study of neurological immune-mediated disorders. Time point: longitudinal time-point 3. MiXCR, run by TCRdb on the 5' RACE reads, gives a single entry per CDR3 protein. The sample holds approximately 47,000 distinct CDR3 sequences, roughly 14% seen once. The sequenced sample consisted of PBMCs. The receptors were sampled from a young man in good health.

In this sample, this clonotype turned up many times. The chain links TRBV20-1 to TRBJ1-1; 9 positions match TRBD1. Germline CDR1 DFQATT, CDR2 SNEGSKA (reference sequence). This CDR3 contains 12 residues. CDR3 DNA sequence: TGCAGCTCGGGGACAGGGTACACTGAAGCTTTCTTT. Residues: CSSGTGYTEAFF.

In regard to this clonotype: A much larger clone differs by one base, so this may be a read error. The chain is built from TRBV14 and TRBJ2-5; D is undetermined. V lost 4 bases, J lost 2 bases, and 17 bases lay in between. Germline V CDR1 and CDR2: SGHDN, FVKESK. This CDR3 comprises 16 residues. CDR3: CASSPEVSWIQETQYF. CDR3 nucleotide sequence: TGTGCCAGCAGCCCCGAGGTCAGCTGGATACAAGAGACCCAGTACTTC.

This clonotype was picked up many times. The chain is built from TRBV20-1 and TRBJ2-1, with D possibly matching TRBD2 (6 bases). The CDR3 contains 16 residues. Trimming shortened V by 0 bases and J by 6 bases, and 18 bases separated the two germline ends. CDR1 DFQATT and CDR2 SNEGSKA come from the germline V gene (reference sequence). The CDR3 DNA is TGCAGTGCTAGAGATGGACTACCCCTAGGGGCCAATGAGCAGTTCTTC. Translated, it gives CSARDGLPLGANEQFF.

This clonotype appeared many times. The chain recombines TRBV5-1 with TRBJ2-1; D possibly matches TRBD1 or TRBD2 (5 bases each). V lost 4 bases, J lost 4 bases, and 12 bases lay in between. CDR3 length: 14 amino acids. Germline values: CDR1 SGHRS, CDR2 YFSETQ. CDR3 loop: CASSRDGRYNEQFF. CDR3 bases: TGCGCCAGCAGCCGGGACGGACGGTACAATGAGCAGTTCTTC. Variable domain in full (rest from reference TRBV5-1 and TRBJ2-1): KAGVTQTPRYLIKTRGQQVTLSCSPISGHRSVSWYQQTPGQGLQFLFEYFSETQRNKGNFPGRFSGRQFSNSRSEMNVSTLELGDSALYLCASSRDGRYNEQFFGPGTRLTVL.

This clonotype occurred once. The chain joins TRBV20-1 to TRBJ2-5, with D possibly being TRBD2 (6 bases). Trimming took 4 bases from V and 0 from J, leaving 12 bases between them. The CDR3 runs to 14 residues. CDR1 DFQATT and CDR2 SNEGSKA come from the germline V gene (reference sequence). CDR3 protein: CSAKQEGYQETQYF. As DNA, the CDR3 is TGCAGTGCTAAACAGGAGGGGTACCAAGAGACCCAGTACTTC.

This clonotype has more than one count but fewer than ten. The chain couples TRBV5-1 to TRBJ2-3; D unresolved. Germline CDR1 SGHRS, CDR2 YFSETQ. V was trimmed by 0 bases and J by 2 bases, leaving 10 bases between them. This CDR3 comprises 15 residues. The CDR3 DNA follows: TGCGCCAGCAGCTTGGATCTAGGAACCACAGATACGCAGTATTTT. This translates into CASSLDLGTTDTQYF.

This chain links TRBV6-1 with TRBJ2-7; 8 nucleotides align to TRBD2. The CDR3 is 14 amino acids. Losses at the gene ends were 4 bases for V and 3 bases for J; bases not matched to a gene: 5. From germline, CDR1 is MNHNS and CDR2 SASEGT. In nucleotides, the CDR3 is TGTGCCAGCAGTGGGGGACTAGAAAGCTACGAGCAGTACTTC. This sequence encodes CASSGGLESYEQYF.

This clonotype was counted many times. This sequence joins TRBV5-5 and TRBJ2-7, with D possibly TRBD1 on 6 matching bases. The CDR3 sequence is 15 residues long. Germline CDR1 is SGHKS and CDR2 is YYEKEE (reference sequence). The ends were cut back, 0 bases at V and 4 bases at J, with 14 bases in the middle. Written as DNA, the CDR3 is TGTGCCAGCAGCTTGGTATGGGGGCAGGAGTACGAGCAGTACTTC. Its translation: CASSLVWGQEYEQYF.

This clonotype was detected ten times or more. The V and J genes are TRBV2 and TRBJ2-5; D is uncertain. Deletions cut 4 bases from V and 2 bases from J, with 8 bases between. The germline V gene has CDR1 SNHLY and CDR2 FYNNEI. The CDR3 is 13 residues long. CDR3 protein: CASSVITQETQYF. DNA for the CDR3: TGTGCCAGCAGTGTGATTACGCAAGAGACCCAGTACTTC.

This clonotype has at least ten counts. The rearrangement uses TRBV4-1 and TRBJ2-3; D not resolved. The CDR3 has 13 residues. From germline, CDR1 is MGHRA and CDR2 YSYEKL. V lost 2 bases to trimming and J lost 2 bases, with 5 bases between them. The CDR3 DNA is TGCGCCAGCAGCCAATCCTTCACAGATACGCAGTATTTT. It yields the protein CASSQSFTDTQYF.

There are many counts of this clonotype. Since a much larger clone is just one base distant, this may be a read error. The CDR3 DNA reads TGTGCCAACAGCCAAGAAACAGGGTCGTACACAGATACGCAGTATTTT. Protein sequence: CANSQETGSYTDTQYF. This sequence joins TRBV3-1 and TRBJ2-3, with D perhaps matching TRBD1 (6 bases). Germline CDR1 reads LGHDT; CDR2 reads YNNKEL (reference sequence). This CDR3 region has 16 residues.

This clonotype has a handful of counts. The rearrangement links TRBV9 to TRBJ2-3; 11 nucleotides line up with TRBD2. V shed 3 bases and J 6 bases; nucleotides not matched to a gene: 6. Germline assignment: CDR1 SGDLS and CDR2 YYNGEE. The CDR3 is 15 amino acids. The CDR3 DNA sequence: TGTGCCAGCAGCGCGGGGACTAGCGGTGCGGATACGCAGTATTTT. As protein: CASSAGTSGADTQYF.

This clonotype was seen many times. The gene calls are TRBV15 and TRBJ2-3, with D unclear. This CDR3 is 16 amino acids long. Germline V lookup: CDR1 LNHNV, CDR2 YYDKDF (reference sequence). The V end lost 0 bases, the J end lost 2 bases, and 12 bases lay between the germline ends. CDR3 amino acids: CATSRDLRTVTDTQYF. CDR3 in DNA: TGTGCCACCAGCAGAGATCTCAGAACGGTCACAGATACGCAGTATTTT.

This clonotype was recorded at least ten times. The rearrangement joins TRBV4-1 to TRBJ2-2; 7 bases are shared with TRBD1. The germline V gene encodes CDR1 MGHRA and CDR2 YSYEKL. The CDR3 has 15 amino acids. J was trimmed by 5 bases and V by 2 bases; bases with no gene match: 5. This chain's CDR3 is CASSQQTGRTGELFF. CDR3 in DNA: TGCGCCAGCAGCCAACAGACAGGGCGGACCGGGGAGCTGTTTTTT.

Many counts were recorded for this clonotype. This chain joins TRBV28 and TRBJ2-7; D ambiguous. Germline V lookup: CDR1 MDHEN, CDR2 SYDVKM. The CDR3 consists of 13 residues. Trimming shortened V by 3 bases and J by 5 bases, and 11 bases separated the two germline ends. The CDR3 DNA is TGTGCCAGCAGTTTCATCCCAATAAACGAGCAGTACTTC. Its protein is CASSFIPINEQYF. Based on the CDR3 plus reference TRBV28 and TRBJ2-7, the full variable domain is DVKVTQSSRYLVKRTGEKVFLECVQDMDHENMFWYRQDPGLGLRLIYFSYDVKMKEKGDIPEGYSVSREKKERFSLILESASTNQTSMYLCASSFIPINEQYFGPGTRLTVT.

This clonotype was recorded many times. The CDR3 sequence is CSAKREGNTEAFF. In DNA form, the CDR3 reads TGCAGTGCTAAAAGGGAAGGAAACACTGAAGCTTTCTTT. The V and J genes are TRBV20-1 and TRBJ1-1, with D uncertain. The V end was cut by 4 bases, the J end by 2 bases, with 11 bases between. This CDR3 region has 13 residues. Germline V gene lookup returns CDR1 DFQATT and CDR2 SNEGSKA (reference sequence).

The V and J genes are TRBV20-1 and TRBJ2-5; TRBD2 matches at 7 bases. The CDR3 has 13 residues. In germline, CDR1 is DFQATT, CDR2 SNEGSKA (reference sequence). With V trimmed by 5 bases and J by 5 bases, 8 bases remained unmatched. For the CDR3, the DNA is TGCAGTGCTCCTCTGGGAGGGCGGGAGACCCAGTACTTC. This translates into CSAPLGGRETQYF.